A single sample is the source of the 17 T cell receptor beta chains below, sequenced in a study of molecular identifiers for immune sequencing clone quantification. TCRdb processed the PCR reads anew with MiXCR; each CDR3 protein has one entry. There are about 500,000 distinct CDR3 sequences in the sample; about 25% occur only once, and under 0.85% lies in the top ten. Source material: naive CD8+ T cells from blood, with Jurkat cell RNA spiked in. Subset of the sample: FACS-sorted CD8+CD4-CCR7+CD45RA+ naive T cells. The source is a human donor in good health. Some libraries in this study had Jurkat cell RNA spiked in.

The V gene is TRBV6-5, the J gene TRBJ2-3, with TRBD1 matching over 7 bases. V was clipped by 6 bases and J by 1 base; unmatched bases: 13. This CDR3 spans 17 amino acids. In germline, CDR1 is MNHEY, CDR2 SVGAGI. The chain's CDR3 is CASSPPGTVRGTDTQYF. The CDR3 DNA reads as TGTGCCAGCAGCCCACCCGGGACAGTTAGGGGCACAGATACGCAGTATTTT.

This clonotype appeared a few times. V gene TRBV7-9 combines with J gene TRBJ2-5, with D perhaps TRBD1 (6 bases). Germline V gene lookup returns CDR1 SEHNR and CDR2 FQNEAQ (reference sequence). V lost 4 bases and J 2 bases, leaving 14 bases between the germline ends. CDR3 length: 15 amino acids. CDR3 in amino acids: CASSSHRDNQETQYF. CDR3 in DNA: TGTGCCAGCAGCTCCCACAGGGACAATCAAGAGACCCAGTACTTC.

The rearrangement uses TRBV6-2 or TRBV6-3 and TRBJ2-7; TRBD2 might be the D (5 bases). CDR3 length: 15 amino acids. Looked up from germline, CDR1 is MNHEY and CDR2 is SVGEGT. Trimming shortened V by 3 bases and J by 4 bases, and 16 bases separated the two germline ends. The CDR3 nucleotides are TGTGCCAGCAGTTATATCGAGGGTATTTTGTACGAGCAGTACTTC. It is translated as CASSYIEGILYEQYF.

The chain joins TRBV4-3 to TRBJ2-1, with D tentatively TRBD2 (5 bases). This CDR3 contains 13 residues. Trimming took 3 bases from V and 5 from J, leaving 8 bases between them. CDR1 and CDR2 from the germline V gene are LGHNA and YSLEER. CDR3: CASSQLANNEQFF. CDR3 DNA sequence: TGCGCCAGCAGCCAGTTAGCGAACAATGAGCAGTTCTTC.

This clonotype was counted between two and nine times. V and J are TRBV6-2 or TRBV6-3 and TRBJ2-1; no clear D. The CDR3 has 15 amino acids. Germline-derived CDR1 and CDR2 are MNHEY and SVGEGT. Trimming removed 6 bases from V and 9 bases from J, with 21 bases in between. The CDR3 region has the DNA TGTGCCAGCAGCCTGTCCGTCCTTCCCGTCGGTGAGCAGTTCTTC. Translation gives CASSLSVLPVGEQFF.

This clonotype was detected many times. The gene calls are TRBV28 and TRBJ1-5; D unclear. Germline V CDR1 and CDR2: MDHEN, SYDVKM. Trimming took 5 bases from V and 6 from J, leaving 8 bases between them. CDR3 length: 12 residues. CDR3 DNA: TGTGCCAGCAGTATTTGGGGTCAGCCCCAGCATTTT. This sequence encodes CASSIWGQPQHF. Complete variable domain (other parts from reference TRBV28 and TRBJ1-5): DVKVTQSSRYLVKRTGEKVFLECVQDMDHENMFWYRQDPGLGLRLIYFSYDVKMKEKGDIPEGYSVSREKKERFSLILESASTNQTSMYLCASSIWGQPQHFGDGTRLSIL.

This clonotype was observed once. V gene TRBV20-1 combines with J gene TRBJ1-5; D unclear. CDR3 length equals 14 residues. Germline CDR1 and CDR2: DFQATT and SNEGSKA (reference sequence). V was pared by 0 bases and J by 1 base, with 7 bases between. The CDR3 spells CSARESVSNQPQHF. For the CDR3, the DNA is TGCAGTGCTAGAGAGAGTGTGAGCAATCAGCCCCAGCATTTT.

This clonotype appeared a few times. The genes are TRBV29-1 and TRBJ2-7; D not certain. The CDR3 spans 14 residues. Germline V gene lookup returns CDR1 SQVTM and CDR2 ANQGSEA. V dropped 4 bases and J dropped 2 bases, with 15 bases sitting between them. In DNA, the CDR3 is TGCAGCGTTGTAGTCCAAGCATCGGCCTACGAGCAGTACTTC. Amino acid sequence: CSVVVQASAYEQYF.

The chain couples TRBV13 to TRBJ2-7; D call uncertain. With 5 bases removed from V and 4 bases from J, the gap between germline ends came to 9 bases. Germline values: CDR1 PRHDT, CDR2 FYEKMQ (reference sequence). This CDR3 is built from 12 residues. Here the CDR3 reads CASSQNGYEQYF. In nucleotides, the CDR3 is TGTGCCAGCAGCCAAAACGGATACGAGCAGTACTTC.

This rearrangement joins TRBV3-1 to TRBJ1-6; D possibly corresponds to TRBD1 (5 bases). Germline CDR1 LGHDT, CDR2 YNNKEL (reference sequence). Between the trimmed V and J ends, which lost 2 bases and 7 bases, there was a span of 15 bases. The CDR3 is 16 residues long. The CDR3 reads CASSQSGGLGNSPLHF. CDR3 nucleotide sequence: TGTGCCAGCAGCCAAAGCGGGGGGTTAGGGAATTCACCCCTCCACTTT.

This rearrangement joins TRBV2 to TRBJ1-3; D is uncertain. CDR1 and CDR2 (germline): SNHLY, FYNNEI. V lost 8 bases and J lost 4, with 9 bases in between. CDR3 length equals 12 residues. As DNA, the CDR3 is TGTGCCAGCGGTGCGAGGGGAAACACCATATATTTT. It codes for CASGARGNTIYF.

This clonotype was seen a few times. V usage is TRBV6-7 and J usage is TRBJ1-3; D gene unclear. TRBV6-7 is an open reading frame, and its role is uncertain. Trimming stripped 9 bases from V and 0 bases from J, with 18 bases between. CDR3 length: 16 residues. CDR3 protein: CARQRGTARSGNTIYF. CDR3 in DNA: TGTGCCAGGCAACGGGGTACGGCCCGCTCTGGAAACACCATATATTTT.

As to this clonotype: The junction differs from germline at one of its ends, possibly a read error. V gene TRBV7-8 combines with J gene TRBJ1-3; weak D call: TRBD1 (5 bases). This CDR3 is 16 amino acids long. Germline CDR1 reads SGHVS; CDR2 reads FQNEAQ. In DNA, the CDR3 is TGTGCCAGCAGCTTAGCCCGTCAGGGTGTGGGAAACACCGTATATTTT. This codes for CASSLARQGVGNTVYF.

About this clonotype itself: Sequence at one end of the junction differs from germline and may be a read error. The chain joins TRBV5-4 to TRBJ2-5; no clear D gene. The CDR3 totals 11 residues. Germline V CDR1 and CDR2: SGHNT, YYREEE (reference sequence). CDR3 in DNA: TGTGCCAGCAGCTTGTCCGAGACCCTGTACTTC. This translates into CASSLSETLYF.

V usage is TRBV7-3 and J usage is TRBJ2-1; D is ambiguous. Germline CDR1 SGHTA, CDR2 FQGTGA. The CDR3 is made up of 14 amino acids. The germline V and J ends were trimmed by 0 bases and 3 bases, with 6 bases remaining between them. CDR3 DNA sequence: TGTGCCAGCAGCTTAACAATGGACTACAATGAGCAGTTCTTC. Encoded protein: CASSLTMDYNEQFF.

A few counts support this clonotype. The chain employs TRBV7-6 and TRBJ2-5, with D possibly matching TRBD2 (6 bases). V lost 5 bases to trimming and J lost 3 bases, with 22 bases between them. The CDR3 is 17 residues long. Germline CDR1 and CDR2: SGHVS and FNYEAQ. CDR3 coding DNA: TGTGCCAGCAGCCGAGGGTGGAGTGGAGGGGTAAAAGAGACCCAGTACTTC. Protein sequence: CASSRGWSGGVKETQYF.

This clonotype has just a few counts. This chain joins TRBV3-1 and TRBJ2-7, with D tentatively TRBD1 (5 bases). V lost 3 bases and J 3 bases, leaving 12 bases between the germline ends. This CDR3 has 14 residues. CDR1 is LGHDT, CDR2 YNNKEL, per germline (reference sequence). The CDR3 region is CASSHLSGIYEQYF. CDR3 nucleotide sequence: TGTGCCAGCAGCCATTTGTCAGGGATCTACGAGCAGTACTTC.